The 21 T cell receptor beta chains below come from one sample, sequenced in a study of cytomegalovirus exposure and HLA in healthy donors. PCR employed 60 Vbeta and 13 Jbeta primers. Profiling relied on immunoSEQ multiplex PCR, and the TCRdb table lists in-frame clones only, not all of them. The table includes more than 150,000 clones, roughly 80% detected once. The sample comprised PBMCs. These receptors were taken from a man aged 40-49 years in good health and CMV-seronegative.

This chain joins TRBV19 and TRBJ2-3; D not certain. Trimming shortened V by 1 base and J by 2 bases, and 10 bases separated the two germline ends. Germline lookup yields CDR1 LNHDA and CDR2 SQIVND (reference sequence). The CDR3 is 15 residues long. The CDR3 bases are TGTGCCAGTAGTATAGGAGACTTAAACACAGATACGCAGTATTTT. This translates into CASSIGDLNTDTQYF.

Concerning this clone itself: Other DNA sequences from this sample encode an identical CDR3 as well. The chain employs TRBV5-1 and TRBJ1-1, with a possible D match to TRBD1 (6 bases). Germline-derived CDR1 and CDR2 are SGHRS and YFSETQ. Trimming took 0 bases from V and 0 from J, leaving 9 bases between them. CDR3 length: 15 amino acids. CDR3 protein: CASSLETGLNTEAFF. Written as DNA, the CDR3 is TGCGCCAGCAGCTTGGAGACAGGATTGAACACTGAAGCTTTCTTT.

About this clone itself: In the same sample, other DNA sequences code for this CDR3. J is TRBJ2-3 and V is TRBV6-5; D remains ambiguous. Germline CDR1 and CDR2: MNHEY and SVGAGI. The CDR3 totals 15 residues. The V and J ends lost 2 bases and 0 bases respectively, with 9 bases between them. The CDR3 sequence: CASSYSRPSTDTQYF. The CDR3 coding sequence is TGTGCCAGCAGTTACAGCAGGCCTAGCACAGATACGCAGTATTTT.

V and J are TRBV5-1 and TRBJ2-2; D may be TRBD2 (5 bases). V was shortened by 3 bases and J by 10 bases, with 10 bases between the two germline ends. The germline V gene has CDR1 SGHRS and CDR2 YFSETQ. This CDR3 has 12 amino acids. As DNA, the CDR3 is TGCGCCAGCAGCTGGCGGGCCGAGGAGCTGTTTTTT. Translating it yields CASSWRAEELFF.

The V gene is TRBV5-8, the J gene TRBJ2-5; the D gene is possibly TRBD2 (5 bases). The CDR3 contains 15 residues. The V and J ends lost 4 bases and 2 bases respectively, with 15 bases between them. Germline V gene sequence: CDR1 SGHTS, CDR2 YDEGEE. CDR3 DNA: TGTGCCAGCAGCCGTGGGAGTAAGGGTCAAGAGACCCAGTACTTC. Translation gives CASSRGSKGQETQYF.

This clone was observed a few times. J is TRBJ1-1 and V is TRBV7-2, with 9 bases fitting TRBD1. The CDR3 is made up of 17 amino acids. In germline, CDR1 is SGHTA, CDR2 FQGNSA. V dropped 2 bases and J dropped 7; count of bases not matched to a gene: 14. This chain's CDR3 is CASSLRRSRTGVGEAFF. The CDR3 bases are TGTGCCAGCAGCTTAAGAAGGTCCAGGACAGGGGTAGGTGAAGCTTTCTTT.

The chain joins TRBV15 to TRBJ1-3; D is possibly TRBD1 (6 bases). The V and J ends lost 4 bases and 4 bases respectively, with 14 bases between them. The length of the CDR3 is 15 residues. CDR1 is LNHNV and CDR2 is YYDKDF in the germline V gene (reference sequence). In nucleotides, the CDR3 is TGTGCCACCAGCACTACAGGGCCCCGAGGAAACACCATATATTTT. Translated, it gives CATSTTGPRGNTIYF. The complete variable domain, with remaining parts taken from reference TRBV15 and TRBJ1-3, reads DAMVIQNPRYQVTQFGKPVTLSCSQTLNHNVMYWYQQKSSQAPKLLFHYYDKDFNNEADTPDNFQSRRPNTSFCFLDIRSPGLGDTAMYLCATSTTGPRGNTIYFGEGSWLTVV.

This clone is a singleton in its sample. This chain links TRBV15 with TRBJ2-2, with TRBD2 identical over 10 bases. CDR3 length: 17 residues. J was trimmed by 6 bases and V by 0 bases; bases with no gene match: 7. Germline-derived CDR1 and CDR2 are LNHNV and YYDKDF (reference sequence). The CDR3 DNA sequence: TGTGCCACCAGCAGAGATGCGAGACTAGCGGGCGCCGGGGAGCTGTTTTTT. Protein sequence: CATSRDARLAGAGELFF.

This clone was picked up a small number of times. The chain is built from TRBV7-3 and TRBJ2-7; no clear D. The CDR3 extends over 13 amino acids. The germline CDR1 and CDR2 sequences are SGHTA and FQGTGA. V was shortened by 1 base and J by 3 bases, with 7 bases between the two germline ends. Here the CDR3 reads CASSLNSGYEQYF. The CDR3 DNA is TGTGCCAGCAGCTTAAACTCCGGCTACGAGCAGTACTTC.

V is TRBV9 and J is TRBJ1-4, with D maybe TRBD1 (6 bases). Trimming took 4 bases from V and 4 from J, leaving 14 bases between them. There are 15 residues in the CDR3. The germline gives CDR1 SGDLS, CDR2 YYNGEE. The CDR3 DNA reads TGTGCCAGCAGCCCTCAGGGGTGGAGTAATGAAAAACTGTTTTTT. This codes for CASSPQGWSNEKLFF.

For the CDR3, the DNA is TGTGCCAGCAGTTACCCGGGATACGAGCAGTACTTC. This translates into CASSYPGYEQYF. J is TRBJ2-7 and V is TRBV28; D is possibly TRBD2 (5 bases). This CDR3 comprises 12 residues. The V and J ends lost 4 bases and 4 bases respectively, with 8 bases between them. CDR1 and CDR2 (germline): MDHEN, SYDVKM.

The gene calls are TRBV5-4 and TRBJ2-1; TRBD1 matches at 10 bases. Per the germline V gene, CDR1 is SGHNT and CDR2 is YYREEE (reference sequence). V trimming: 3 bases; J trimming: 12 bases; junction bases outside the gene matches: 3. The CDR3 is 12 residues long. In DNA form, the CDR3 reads TGTGCCAGCAGCTCGGACAGGGGGAGGCAGTTCTTC. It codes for CASSSDRGRQFF. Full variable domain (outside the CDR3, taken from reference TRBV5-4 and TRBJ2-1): ETGVTQSPTHLIKTRGQQVTLRCSSQSGHNTVSWYQQALGQGPQFIFQYYREEENGRGNFPPRFSGLQFPNYSSELNVNALELDDSALYLCASSSDRGRQFFGPGTRLTVL.

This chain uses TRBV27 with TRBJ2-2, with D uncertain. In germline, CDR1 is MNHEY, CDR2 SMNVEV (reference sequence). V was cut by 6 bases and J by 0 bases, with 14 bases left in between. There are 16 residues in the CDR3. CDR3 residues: CASRIVTVANTGELFF. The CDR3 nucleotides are TGTGCCAGCAGGATTGTAACGGTCGCGAACACCGGGGAGCTGTTTTTT.

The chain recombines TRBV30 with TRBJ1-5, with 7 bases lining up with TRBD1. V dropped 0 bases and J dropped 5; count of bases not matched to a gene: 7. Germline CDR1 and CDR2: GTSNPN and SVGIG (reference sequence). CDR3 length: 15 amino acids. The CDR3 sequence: CAWSVDRFRHQPQHF. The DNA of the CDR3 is TGTGCCTGGAGTGTGGACAGGTTTCGCCATCAGCCCCAGCATTTT.

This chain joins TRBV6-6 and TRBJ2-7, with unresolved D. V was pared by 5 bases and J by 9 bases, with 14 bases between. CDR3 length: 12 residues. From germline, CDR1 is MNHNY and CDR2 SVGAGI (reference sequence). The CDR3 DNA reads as TGTGCCAGCAGTCCTGACGTACCGGGGCAGTACTTC. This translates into CASSPDVPGQYF.

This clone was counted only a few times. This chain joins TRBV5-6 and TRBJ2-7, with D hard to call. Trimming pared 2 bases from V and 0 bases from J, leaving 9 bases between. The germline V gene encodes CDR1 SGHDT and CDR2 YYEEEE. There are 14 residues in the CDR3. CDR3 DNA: TGTGCCAGCAGCTTCCAGAGGAGCTCCTACGAGCAGTACTTC. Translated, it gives CASSFQRSSYEQYF. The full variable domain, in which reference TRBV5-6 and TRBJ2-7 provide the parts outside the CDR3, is DAGVTQSPTHLIKTRGQQVTLRCSPKSGHDTVSWYQQALGQGPQFIFQYYEEEERQRGNFPDRFSGHQFPNYSSELNVNALLLGDSALYLCASSFQRSSYEQYFGPGTRLTVT.

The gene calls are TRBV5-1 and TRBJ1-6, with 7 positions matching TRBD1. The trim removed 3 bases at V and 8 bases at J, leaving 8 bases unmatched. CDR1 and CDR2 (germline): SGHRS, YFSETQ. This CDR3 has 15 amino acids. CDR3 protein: CASSSTGARDSPLHF. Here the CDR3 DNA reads TGCGCCAGCAGCTCCACAGGGGCCAGGGATTCACCCCTCCACTTT.

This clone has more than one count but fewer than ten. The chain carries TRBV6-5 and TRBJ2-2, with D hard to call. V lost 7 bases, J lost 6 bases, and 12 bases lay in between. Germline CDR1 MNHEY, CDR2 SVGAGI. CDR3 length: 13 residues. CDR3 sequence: CASTPLPAGELFF. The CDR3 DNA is TGTGCCAGCACCCCACTCCCGGCCGGGGAGCTGTTTTTT.

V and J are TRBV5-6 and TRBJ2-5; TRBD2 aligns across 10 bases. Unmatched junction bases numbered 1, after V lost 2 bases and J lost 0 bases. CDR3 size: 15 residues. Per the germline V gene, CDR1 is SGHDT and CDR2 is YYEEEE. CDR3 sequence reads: CASSLLAGNQETQYF. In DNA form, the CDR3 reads TGTGCCAGCAGCTTACTAGCGGGAAACCAAGAGACCCAGTACTTC.

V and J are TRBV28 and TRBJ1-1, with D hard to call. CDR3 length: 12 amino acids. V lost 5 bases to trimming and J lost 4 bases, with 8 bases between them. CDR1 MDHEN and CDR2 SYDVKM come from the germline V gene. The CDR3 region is CASSILSTEAFF. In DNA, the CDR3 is TGTGCCAGCAGTATTCTAAGCACTGAAGCTTTCTTT.

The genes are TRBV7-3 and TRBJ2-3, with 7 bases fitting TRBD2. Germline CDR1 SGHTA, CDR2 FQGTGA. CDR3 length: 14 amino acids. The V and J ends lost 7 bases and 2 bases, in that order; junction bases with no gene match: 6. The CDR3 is CASTLGGVTDTQYF. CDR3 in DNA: TGTGCCAGCACCCTGGGGGGGGTCACAGATACGCAGTATTTT.